The 5 T cell receptor beta chains listed next were all sequenced from one sample in a study of blood T cell repertoires in COVID-19. Assay: immunoSEQ multiplex PCR; the TCRdb copy retains only in-frame clones and omits some. The repertoire holds some 200,000 clones, over 75% seen once, with about 2.5% in the top ten. The sample taken for sequencing was peripheral blood. The receptors come from a woman in her 70s with COVID-19, enrolled during active disease.

In this sample, this clone turned up once. The DNA for the CDR3 is TGTGCCAGCAGCTTAGCCGGGACAGGGACCTACGAGCAGTACTTC. Its translation is CASSLAGTGTYEQYF. V usage is TRBV7-6 and J usage is TRBJ2-7; TRBD1 matches 9 bases. CDR1 and CDR2 from the germline V gene are SGHVS and FNYEAQ. This CDR3 contains 15 residues. V was clipped by 0 bases and J by 2 bases; unmatched bases: 2.

The chain is built from TRBV29-1 and TRBJ1-1; TRBD1 might be the D (5 bases). This CDR3 has 15 residues. With 2 bases removed from V and 0 bases from J, the gap between germline ends came to 13 bases. Germline CDR1 reads SQVTM; CDR2 reads ANQGSEA. This CDR3 is CSVEIDSRMNTEAFF. The DNA for the CDR3 is TGCAGCGTTGAAATAGACAGTCGAATGAACACTGAAGCTTTCTTT.

V is TRBV6-2 or TRBV6-3 and J is TRBJ1-1, with D hard to call. Germline CDR1 and CDR2: MNHEY and SVGEGT. The CDR3 totals 15 residues. V was trimmed by 3 bases and J by 4 bases, leaving 15 bases between them. CDR3 in DNA: TGTGCCAGCAGTTATATCGGGTTTAGAGGCACTGAAGCTTTCTTT. Translation gives CASSYIGFRGTEAFF.

This chain uses TRBV24-1 with TRBJ2-1; 11 bases align to TRBD1. CDR1 and CDR2 (germline): KGHDR, SFDVKD. The ends lost 7 bases at V and 1 base at J; junction bases unmatched: 2. This CDR3 comprises 15 residues. CDR3 nucleotide sequence: TGTGCCACCAGGGGGACAGGGGGGTCCTACAATGAGCAGTTCTTC. This gives the protein CATRGTGGSYNEQFF.

J is TRBJ1-3 and V is TRBV19; no firm D call. CDR3 length equals 13 residues. The V end lost 6 bases, the J end lost 0 bases, and 6 bases lay between the germline ends. The germline V gene encodes CDR1 LNHDA and CDR2 SQIVND (reference sequence). The CDR3 loop reads CASSLSSGNTIYF. The CDR3 DNA sequence: TGTGCCAGTAGCCTGAGCTCTGGAAACACCATATATTTT. The whole variable domain, remainder taken from reference TRBV19 and TRBJ1-3, is DGGITQSPKYLFRKEGQNVTLSCEQNLNHDAMYWYRQDPGQGLRLIYYSQIVNDFQKGDIAEGYSVSREKKESFPLTVTSAQKNPTAFYLCASSLSSGNTIYFGEGSWLTVV.